These T cell receptor beta chains were read from a single sample in a study of shared clonotypes between healthy human individuals. The repertoire was sequenced with immunoSEQ multiplex PCR; TCRdb's copy has only in-frame clones and lacks some. This sample carries about 1.9 million clones, just under 95% of them seen once, and the ten largest clones take around 1.7%. The specimen was naive CD8+ T cells from PBMCs. All receptors come from a man aged 18 to 30 in good health. Some clones in this sample may be carry-over from other donors' samples. Each CDR3 is given with its conserved first and last residue. A D gene is named only where the DNA matches it firmly. Clone size is given for some rows only: seen once, a few or many times, or a class if the clone is expanded.

J | V | size | length | D | CDR3 | DNA
TRBJ2-7 | TRBV5-1 | - | 10 | TRBD1 | CASKADREYF | TGCGCCAGCAAAGCGGACAGGGAGTACTTC
TRBJ2-1 | TRBV27 | - | 15 | - | CASSLSSRPYNEQFF | TGTGCCAGCAGTTTATCATCCCGCCCCTACAATGAGCAGTTCTTC
TRBJ2-3 | TRBV15 | - | 16 | TRBD2 | CATSTSGSSLADTQYF | TGTGCCACCAGCACTAGCGGGAGCAGCCTTGCAGATACGCAGTATTTT
TRBJ1-2 | TRBV15 | - | 16 | - | CATSRDGEHPNYGYTF | TGTGCCACCAGCAGAGATGGCGAACACCCTAACTATGGCTACACCTTC
TRBJ1-5 | TRBV6-5 | - | 14 | - | CASSYSRGWQPQHF | TGTGCCAGCAGTTACTCAAGGGGGTGGCAGCCCCAGCATTTT
TRBJ1-5 | TRBV27 | - | 14 | - | CASSFQGNYQPQHF | TGTGCCAGCAGTTTCCAGGGGAACTATCAGCCCCAGCATTTT
TRBJ2-7 | TRBV5-1 | - | 14 | - | CASSLGTVSYEQYF | TGCGCCAGCAGCTTGGGGACAGTCTCCTACGAGCAGTACTTC
TRBJ2-4 | TRBV4-2 | once | 17 | TRBD2 | CASSQPGIAGGADIQYF | TGTGCCAGCAGCCAGCCCGGCATAGCGGGAGGGGCGGACATTCAGTACTTC
TRBJ2-3 | TRBV7-9 | - | 15 | - | CASIGELGNWDTQYF | TGTGCCAGCATAGGGGAACTCGGGAATTGGGATACGCAGTATTTT
TRBJ2-5 | TRBV7-9 | - | 14 | TRBD1 | CASSLPTGQETQYF | TGTGCCAGCAGCCTACCGACAGGGCAAGAGACCCAGTACTTC
TRBJ2-7 | TRBV19 | - | 14 | - | CASSPHWGGSEQYF | TGTGCCAGTAGCCCACATTGGGGTGGGAGCGAGCAGTACTTC
TRBJ2-1 | TRBV19 | - | 13 | - | CASSITMLNEQFF | TGTGCCAGTAGTATTACAATGCTCAATGAGCAGTTCTTC
TRBJ1-1 | TRBV15 | - | 15 | - | CATSTSGGRDTEAFF | TGTGCCACCAGCACGTCGGGGGGCCGTGACACTGAAGCTTTCTTT
TRBJ2-2 | TRBV14 | once | 17 | - | CASSRKTALQYTGELFF | TGTGCCAGCAGCCGTAAAACAGCACTCCAGTACACCGGGGAGCTGTTTTTT
TRBJ2-1 | TRBV5-6 | - | 14 | - | CASSLAGPIREQFF | TGTGCCAGCAGCTTGGCGGGACCGATCCGTGAGCAGTTCTTC
TRBJ1-1 | TRBV13 | - | 15 | - | CASSLGARGENEAFF | TGTGCCAGCAGCTTAGGGGCGAGGGGGGAGAATGAAGCTTTCTTT
TRBJ1-2 | TRBV7-9 | - | 14 | - | CASSLVGRSYGYTF | TGTGCCAGCAGCTTAGTGGGGCGGAGCTATGGCTACACCTTC
TRBJ2-3 | TRBV7-9 | - | 14 | - | CASSLEQFADTQYF | TGTGCCAGCAGCTTAGAGCAATTCGCAGATACGCAGTATTTT
TRBJ2-7 | TRBV9 | - | 15 | - | CASSFGGSAAYEQYF | TGTGCCAGCAGCTTTGGAGGGAGCGCAGCCTACGAGCAGTACTTC
TRBJ2-5 | TRBV28 | - | 16 | TRBD2 | CASSPGTSGYQETQYF | TGTGCCAGCAGTCCTGGGACTAGCGGATACCAAGAGACCCAGTACTTC
TRBJ2-1 | TRBV7-9 | - | 15 | TRBD1 | CASSGPGQGRDEQFF | TGTGCCAGCAGCGGCCCGGGACAGGGTCGGGATGAGCAGTTCTTC
TRBJ2-1 | TRBV28 | - | 12 | - | CASTTRGAEQFF | TGTGCCAGCACCACCAGGGGGGCTGAGCAGTTCTTC
TRBJ2-7 | TRBV19 | - | 15 | TRBD2 | CASSLRGWGSYEQYF | TGTGCCAGTAGTTTGCGGGGGTGGGGATCCTACGAGCAGTACTTC
TRBJ1-1 | TRBV6-6 | - | 13 | - | CASAPGVGTEAFF | TGTGCCAGCGCCCCGGGGGTAGGTACTGAAGCTTTCTTT
TRBJ1-2 | TRBV5-4 | - | 16 | - | CASSGTPDGGLYGYTF | TGTGCCAGCAGCGGCACCCCGGATGGGGGGCTCTATGGCTACACCTTC
TRBJ1-2 | TRBV27 | - | 14 | TRBD1 | CASSELRTGWGYTF | TGTGCCAGCAGCGAACTTCGGACAGGGTGGGGCTACACCTTC
TRBJ1-1 | TRBV7-8 | - | 14 | - | CASSGTGSNTEAFF | TGTGCCAGCAGCGGTACAGGGAGTAACACTGAAGCTTTCTTT
TRBJ2-5 | TRBV7-9 | - | 15 | - | CASSLWIGGVETQYF | TGTGCCAGCAGCTTATGGATAGGAGGTGTAGAGACCCAGTACTTC
TRBJ2-6 | TRBV4-1 | - | 20 | - | CASSQDPGQRGWNGANVLTF | TGCGCCAGCAGCCAGGACCCCGGACAGAGAGGGTGGAACGGGGCCAACGTCCTGACTTTC
TRBJ1-2 | TRBV29-1 | - | 11 | - | CSVDGDYGYTF | TGCAGCGTTGACGGGGACTATGGCTACACCTTC
TRBJ1-4 | TRBV7-9 | - | 14 | - | CASSGQATNEKLFF | TGTGCCAGCAGCGGGCAGGCAACTAATGAAAAACTGTTTTTT
TRBJ1-3 | TRBV19 | - | 15 | - | CASSIDGYSGNTIYF | TGTGCCAGTAGTATTGACGGGTACTCTGGAAACACCATATATTTT
TRBJ1-1 | TRBV28 | - | 14 | TRBD1 | CASRPTQGGHEAFF | TGTGCCAGCAGGCCAACTCAGGGGGGACATGAAGCTTTCTTT
TRBJ2-3 | TRBV19 | once | 16 | TRBD2 | CASRGLAGGVTDTQYF | TGTGCCAGCAGAGGACTAGCGGGAGGGGTCACAGATACGCAGTATTTT